These T cell receptor beta chains were read from a single sample in a study of T cell repertoires in aging, cancer and after chemotherapy. In TCRdb, the multiplex PCR reads were re-called with MiXCR into one record per CDR3 protein. In the table there are around 10,000 distinct CDR3 sequences, 38% of which are singletons. The sequencing input was blood. The receptors originated from a human donor in good health. Both conserved end residues are part of each CDR3. D genes are given only for firm matches. The size field is filled for only some rows; it gives once, few, many or a size class.

j_call	d_call	clone_size	v_call	cdr3_nt	cdr3_aa
TRBJ2-3	.	few	TRBV6-1	TGTGCCTGCTTACTAGAATTCTCCACAGATACGCAGTATTTT	CACLLEFSTDTQYF
TRBJ2-1	TRBD2	.	TRBV5-1	TGTGCCAGCAGACGACTAGCGGGAGGACAGAATGAGCAGTTCTTC	CASRRLAGGQNEQFF
TRBJ2-3	TRBD2	medium-sized	TRBV6-5	TGTGCCAGCAGTTTGACGGGACTAGCGGGAGCGGATACGCAGTATTTT	CASSLTGLAGADTQYF
TRBJ1-1	.	.	TRBV6-5	TGTGCCAGCAGTTACTCGGGGCGCTTGAACACTGAAGCTTTCTTT	CASSYSGRLNTEAFF
TRBJ2-7	.	.	TRBV30	TGTGCCTGGAGTGTAACCCAGGAGCAGTACTTC	CAWSVTQEQYF
TRBJ2-1	.	.	TRBV27	TGTGCCAGCAGTCTTCTCCCCGGAGGCTCCTACAATGAGCAGTTCTTC	CASSLLPGGSYNEQFF
TRBJ1-6	.	.	TRBV7-3	TGTGCCAGCAGCTCCCGGGGGGGACCAGATTCACCCCTCCACTTT	CASSSRGGPDSPLHF
TRBJ1-1	TRBD1	.	TRBV29-1	TGCAGCGTTGACAGGGGGTTTTTGAACACTGAAGCTTTCTTT	CSVDRGFLNTEAFF
TRBJ2-7	.	.	TRBV5-4	TGTGCCAGCAGCTTGGAGCGGCACGCGGCCTACGAGCAGTACTTC	CASSLERHAAYEQYF
TRBJ1-2	TRBD1	.	TRBV27	TGCGCCAGCAGCCCTGACAGGGTCTATGGCTACACCTTC	CASSPDRVYGYTF
TRBJ2-2	.	once	TRBV28	TGTGCCAGCAGTTTATTAGCCACCGGGGAGCTGTTTTTT	CASSLLATGELFF
TRBJ2-1	.	few	TRBV6-2/TRBV6-3	TGTGCCAGCAACCGAGGTGTCAGCTACAATGAGCAGTTCTTC	CASNRGVSYNEQFF
TRBJ2-7	TRBD1	.	TRBV6-5	TGTGCCAGCAGACCCGGGACAGACTCCTACGAGCAGTACTTC	CASRPGTDSYEQYF
TRBJ2-7	TRBD2	.	TRBV27	TGTGCCAGCAGTTTAACGGGCGGGGGTTTCTACGAGCAGTACTTC	CASSLTGGGFYEQYF
TRBJ2-7	TRBD1	.	TRBV6-1	TGTGCCAGCGGGACAGGGAATACCTACGAGCAGTACTTC	CASGTGNTYEQYF
TRBJ1-4	.	.	TRBV19	TGTGCCAGTAGTATCGGGTTTAATGAAAAACTGTTTTTT	CASSIGFNEKLFF
TRBJ2-2	TRBD2	.	TRBV15	TGTGCCACCAGAGAAACCGGGAGGGAAACAGGGGAGCTGTTTTTT	CATRETGRETGELFF
TRBJ2-7	.	.	TRBV27	TGTGCCAGCCGTATCGGGCCTAACGAGCAGTACTTC	CASRIGPNEQYF
TRBJ1-2	.	medium-sized	TRBV19	TGTGCCAGCTCGGACAGACCTAACTATGGCTACACCTTC	CASSDRPNYGYTF
TRBJ2-3	.	.	TRBV6-5	TGTACCAGCAGGAAAAGGAGCACAGATACGCAGTATTTT	CTSRKRSTDTQYF
TRBJ1-2	.	.	TRBV5-4	TGTGCCAGCAGCTCCTACGGGACGGTCTATGGCTACACCTTC	CASSSYGTVYGYTF
TRBJ2-1	.	medium-sized	TRBV19	TGTGCCAGCGAAAAAAGGGGATACAATGAGCAGTTCTTC	CASEKRGYNEQFF
TRBJ1-1	.	.	TRBV29-1	TGCAGTACCATAACAGTCATGAACACTGAAGCTTTCTTT	CSTITVMNTEAFF
TRBJ2-5	.	few	TRBV20-1	TGCAGTGTTTGGAAGGACGGACAAGAGACCCAGTACTTC	CSVWKDGQETQYF
TRBJ1-3	.	few	TRBV18	TGTGCCAGCTCACCACCACTGGACGGAGGAAACACCATATATTTT	CASSPPLDGGNTIYF
TRBJ2-3	TRBD2	medium-sized	TRBV5-4	TGTGCCAGCAGTTCTAGCGGGAGCACAGATACGCAGTATTTT	CASSSSGSTDTQYF
TRBJ2-3	.	.	TRBV19	TGTGCCAGTAGTATGGGCTGGAGCACAGATACGCAGTATTTT	CASSMGWSTDTQYF
TRBJ2-2	.	once	TRBV18	TGTGCCAGCTCAAGCGTAAAGCCGGACACCGGGGAGCTGTTTTTT	CASSSVKPDTGELFF
TRBJ2-1	.	medium-sized	TRBV19	TGTGCCAGTAGTACCGACGGAACCTACAATGAGCAGTTCTTC	CASSTDGTYNEQFF
TRBJ2-2	.	few	TRBV6-2/TRBV6-3	TGTGCCAGCAAAGAGGAGGGGGCTCACACCGGGGAGCTGTTTTTT	CASKEEGAHTGELFF
TRBJ1-3	.	.	TRBV12-3/TRBV12-4	TGTGTCAGCAGTCCGTGGGGAGCTGGAAACACCATATATTTT	CVSSPWGAGNTIYF
TRBJ2-3	TRBD2	few	TRBV6-2/TRBV6-3	TGTGCCAGCGGGGGGGGTTGGGCAGATACGCAGTATTTT	CASGGGWADTQYF
TRBJ2-2	TRBD2	.	TRBV7-9	TGTGCCAGCAGCCCCGGACTAGCTCAGAACACCGGGGAGCTGTTTTTT	CASSPGLAQNTGELFF
TRBJ1-2	.	.	TRBV19	TGTGCCAGTAGTAACCCGCGAGGGGCGAATGGCTACACCTTC	CASSNPRGANGYTF
TRBJ1-5	.	.	TRBV6-5	TGTGCCAGCAGCCTCGAAGGGAGGGGTCATCAGCCCCAGCATTTT	CASSLEGRGHQPQHF
TRBJ2-7	.	.	TRBV5-1	TGCGCCAGCAGCTGGGAAGATCCCTCCTACGAGCAGTACTTC	CASSWEDPSYEQYF
TRBJ2-5	TRBD2	large	TRBV29-1	TGCAGCGGGCACGGGGGGGGCGAAAAAGAGACCCAGTACTTC	CSGHGGGEKETQYF
TRBJ2-1	.	.	TRBV6-5	TGTGCCAGCAGTTATGTGGGGACTGGGGGCAATGAGCAGTTCTTC	CASSYVGTGGNEQFF
TRBJ2-5	TRBD2	.	TRBV5-4	TGTGCCAGCAGCTCAGCGGGAGTTGGGGAGACCCAGTACTTC	CASSSAGVGETQYF